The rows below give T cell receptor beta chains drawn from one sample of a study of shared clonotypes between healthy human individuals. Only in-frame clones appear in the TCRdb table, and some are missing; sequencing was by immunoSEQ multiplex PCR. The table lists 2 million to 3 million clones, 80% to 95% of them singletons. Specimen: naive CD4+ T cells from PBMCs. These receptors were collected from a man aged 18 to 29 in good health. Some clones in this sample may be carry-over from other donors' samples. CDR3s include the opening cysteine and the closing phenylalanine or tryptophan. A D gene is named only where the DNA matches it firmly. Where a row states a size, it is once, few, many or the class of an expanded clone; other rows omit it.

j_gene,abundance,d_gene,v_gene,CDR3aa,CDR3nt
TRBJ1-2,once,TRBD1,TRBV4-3,CASSQERAGGIMYYGYTF,TGCGCCAGCAGCCAAGAAAGGGCAGGGGGTATTATGTACTATGGCTACACCTTC
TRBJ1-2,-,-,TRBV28,CASSGGLLGSGYTF,TGTGCCAGCAGTGGGGGGTTACTCGGGTCTGGCTACACCTTC
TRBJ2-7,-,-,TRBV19,CASSRGQAAYEQYF,TGTGCCAGTAGTCGGGGGCAGGCGGCCTACGAGCAGTACTTC
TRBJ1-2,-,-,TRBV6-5,CASSYPGHQDPQGYTF,TGTGCCAGCAGTTACCCGGGACACCAGGATCCCCAGGGCTACACCTTC
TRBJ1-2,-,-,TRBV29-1,CSALQGSGGYTF,TGCAGCGCTTTACAGGGCTCGGGCGGCTACACCTTC
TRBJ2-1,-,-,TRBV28,CASVGRPNSYNEQFF,TGTGCCAGCGTAGGCCGGCCGAACTCCTACAATGAGCAGTTCTTC
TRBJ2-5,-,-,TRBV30,CAWSVLTQETQYF,TGTGCCTGGAGTGTACTCACCCAAGAGACCCAGTACTTC
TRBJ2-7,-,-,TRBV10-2,CASSVAVGTYEQYF,TGCGCCAGCAGTGTGGCAGTAGGGACGTACGAGCAGTACTTC
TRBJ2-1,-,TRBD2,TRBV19,CASSQPGTSGLNEQFF,TGTGCCAGTAGTCAACCCGGGACTAGCGGTCTGAATGAGCAGTTCTTC
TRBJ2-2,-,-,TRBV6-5,CASRLAVANTGELFF,TGTGCCAGCAGGTTAGCAGTCGCGAACACCGGGGAGCTGTTTTTT
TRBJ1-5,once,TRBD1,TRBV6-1,CASRLTGGAQPQHF,TGTGCCAGCAGACTTACAGGGGGAGCTCAGCCCCAGCATTTT
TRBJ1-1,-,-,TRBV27,CASSSRSQGGGTEAFF,TGTGCCAGCAGTTCGCGGTCACAGGGAGGAGGCACTGAAGCTTTCTTT
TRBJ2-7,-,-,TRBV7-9,CASSPVQGRATMWEQYF,TGTGCCAGCAGCCCCGTTCAGGGGAGGGCGACGATGTGGGAGCAGTACTTC
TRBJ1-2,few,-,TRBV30,CAWRRTDYGYTF,TGTGCCTGGAGGCGGACAGACTATGGCTACACCTTC
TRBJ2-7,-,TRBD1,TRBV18,CASSPGTGGIYEQYF,TGTGCCAGCTCACCCGGGACAGGGGGGATCTACGAGCAGTACTTC
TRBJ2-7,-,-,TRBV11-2,CASSLVGVDYEQYF,TGTGCCAGCAGCTTAGTCGGCGTGGATTACGAGCAGTACTTC
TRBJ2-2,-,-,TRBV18,CASSDRNTGELFF,TGTGCCAGCTCAGACAGGAACACCGGGGAGCTGTTTTTT
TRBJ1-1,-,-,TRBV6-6,CASSYDRNTEAFF,TGTGCCAGCAGTTACGATAGGAACACTGAAGCTTTCTTT
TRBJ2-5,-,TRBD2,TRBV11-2,CASSFIAGSGETQYF,TGTGCCAGCAGCTTCATAGCGGGCTCCGGGGAGACCCAGTACTTC
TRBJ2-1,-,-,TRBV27,CASHSRDGASYNEQFF,TGTGCCAGCCACTCTCGGGACGGCGCTTCCTACAATGAGCAGTTCTTC
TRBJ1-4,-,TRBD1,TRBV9,CASSGGQGNEKLFF,TGTGCCAGCAGCGGGGGACAGGGGAACGAAAAACTGTTTTTT
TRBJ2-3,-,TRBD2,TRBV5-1,CASSSMGSGRALRTDTQYF,TGCGCCAGCAGCTCGATGGGCAGCGGGAGGGCCCTCAGGACAGATACGCAGTATTTT
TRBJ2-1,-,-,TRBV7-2,CASSLSGAAYNEQFF,TGTGCCAGCAGCTTAAGTGGGGCCGCCTACAATGAGCAGTTCTTC
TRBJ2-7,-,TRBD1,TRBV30,CANRKGQYDEQYF,TGTGCCAACCGGAAGGGACAGTATGACGAGCAGTACTTC
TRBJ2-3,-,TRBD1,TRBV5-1,CASSVQGVQGTQYF,TGCGCCAGCAGCGTACAGGGGGTTCAAGGTACGCAGTATTTT
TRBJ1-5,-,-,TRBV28,CASSRQGLEEPQHF,TGTGCCAGCAGTCGCCAGGGTCTTGAGGAGCCCCAGCATTTT
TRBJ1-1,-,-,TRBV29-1,CSVAQGRGEAFF,TGCAGCGTTGCACAGGGTAGGGGTGAAGCTTTCTTT
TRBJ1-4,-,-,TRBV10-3,CAISRSYSTNEKLFF,TGTGCCATCAGCCGGAGTTATTCAACTAATGAAAAACTGTTTTTT
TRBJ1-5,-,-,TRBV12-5,CASGLARTDSNQPQHF,TGTGCTAGTGGTTTGGCCCGGACGGATAGCAATCAGCCCCAGCATTTT
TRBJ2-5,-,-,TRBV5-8,CASSLEAAQETQYF,TGTGCCAGCAGCTTGGAGGCAGCCCAAGAGACCCAGTACTTC
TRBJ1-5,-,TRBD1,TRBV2,CASGPDRGNQPQHF,TGTGCCAGCGGCCCGGACAGGGGAAATCAGCCCCAGCATTTT
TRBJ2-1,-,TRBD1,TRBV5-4,CASSSPGQGYNEQFF,TGTGCCAGCAGCTCCCCCGGACAGGGGTACAATGAGCAGTTCTTC
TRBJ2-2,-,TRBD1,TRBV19,CASGTGSHPPNTGELFF,TGTGCCAGCGGGACAGGGAGCCACCCCCCCAACACCGGGGAGCTGTTTTTT
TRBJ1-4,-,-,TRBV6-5,CASSANEKLFF,TGTGCCAGCAGTGCGAATGAAAAACTGTTTTTT
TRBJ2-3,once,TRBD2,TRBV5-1,CASSLGAQRGSTDTQYF,TGCGCCAGCAGCTTGGGGGCCCAGCGGGGAAGCACAGATACGCAGTATTTT
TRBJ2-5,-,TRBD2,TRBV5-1,CASSPIGLGETQYF,TGCGCCAGCAGCCCAATAGGACTAGGAGAGACCCAGTACTTC
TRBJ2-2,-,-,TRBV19,CASTGERTAANTGELFF,TGTGCCAGTACCGGGGAGAGGACGGCTGCGAACACCGGGGAGCTGTTTTTT
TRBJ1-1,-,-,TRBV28,CASSLVQMNTEAFF,TGTGCCAGCAGTTTAGTACAGATGAACACTGAAGCTTTCTTT
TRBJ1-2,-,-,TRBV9,CASSVEGPAQSF,TGTGCCAGCAGCGTAGAGGGTCCAGCCCAAAGCTTC
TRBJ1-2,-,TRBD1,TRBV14,CASSPLRDRGNYGYTF,TGTGCCAGCAGCCCCCTACGGGACAGGGGGAACTATGGCTACACCTTC
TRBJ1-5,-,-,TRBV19,CASSIGQSNQPQHF,TGTGCCAGTAGTATCGGACAGAGCAATCAGCCCCAGCATTTT
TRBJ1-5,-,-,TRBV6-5,CASSARQFNQPQHF,TGTGCCAGCAGTGCCAGACAGTTCAATCAGCCCCAGCATTTT
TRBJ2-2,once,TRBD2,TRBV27,CASSWYRRERTGELFF,TGTGCCAGCAGTTGGTACAGGCGGGAGCGCACCGGGGAGCTGTTTTTT
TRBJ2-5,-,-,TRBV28,CASSPLGTVQETQYF,TGTGCCAGCAGTCCATTAGGGACGGTCCAAGAGACCCAGTACTTC
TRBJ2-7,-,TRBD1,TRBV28,CASSLIAGHEPGGEQYF,TGTGCCAGCAGTTTAATCGCAGGACATGAACCAGGGGGCGAGCAGTACTTC
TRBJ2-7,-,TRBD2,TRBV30,CAWSVRGLAGVHEQYF,TGTGCCTGGAGTGTACGCGGACTAGCGGGAGTCCACGAGCAGTACTTC
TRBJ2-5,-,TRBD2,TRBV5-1,CASSMGSGRETQYF,TGCGCCAGCAGCATGGGAAGCGGGAGAGAGACCCAGTACTTC
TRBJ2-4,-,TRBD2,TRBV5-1,CASSPGGSSGDIQYF,TGCGCCAGCAGCCCGGGAGGTTCCAGTGGCGACATTCAGTACTTC
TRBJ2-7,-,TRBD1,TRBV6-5,CASSYKGTGGIYEQYF,TGTGCCAGCAGTTACAAAGGGACAGGGGGTATCTACGAGCAGTACTTC
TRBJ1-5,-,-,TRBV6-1,CASSDRPGTNNQPQHF,TGTGCCAGCAGTGATAGACCGGGAACGAACAATCAGCCCCAGCATTTT
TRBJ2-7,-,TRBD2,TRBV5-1,CASSLRAGGDEQYF,TGCGCCAGCAGCTTGAGGGCGGGAGGGGACGAGCAGTACTTC
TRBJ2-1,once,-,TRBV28,CASSPPTTLIYNEQFF,TGTGCCAGCAGTCCCCCTACCACCCTCATATACAATGAGCAGTTCTTC